These 18 T cell receptor beta chains originate from one sample sequenced in a study of T cell clonality in common variable immunodeficiency. TCRdb's copy holds only in-frame clones and misses some; the assay was immunoSEQ multiplex PCR. This repertoire holds tens of thousands of clones, and none appear only once. The sample consisted of peripheral blood mononuclear cells. The receptors were sampled from a person aged 18-70 years in good health.

The sample holds many counts of this clone. The sequenced part of the CDR3 DNA is TGTGCCACCGGGGGGGAAGCGGGAAGTTTGGATACG. Its protein product is CATGGEAGSLDT. The entire CDR3 sequence reads CATGGEAGSLDTQYF. The rearrangement joins TRBV19 to TRBJ2-3; TRBD2 aligns across 8 bases. The missing CDR3 end, 3 residues past where the read stops, is filled in from the germline J gene. This CDR3 contains 15 residues. The V segment lost 10 bases and the J segment 6 bases; nucleotides outside the gene matches: 15. The germline V gene encodes CDR1 LNHDA and CDR2 SQIVND (reference sequence).

This clone appeared many times. The read ends 3 residues shy of where the CDR3 ends; the end is completed using the germline J gene. The chain couples TRBV12-5 to TRBJ2-3; D perhaps matches TRBD2 (6 bases). Trimming left V 8 bases short and J 0 bases short, with 9 bases between. Germline-derived CDR1 and CDR2 are LGHNT and FRNRAP. The CDR3 is 13 amino acids. The CDR3 region is CASQAGSTDTQYF. CDR3 bases read: TGTGCTAGTCAGGCGGGGAGCACAGATACG.

This clone was detected ten times or more. The read terminates 3 residues before the CDR3 end, so the remaining end is supplied by the germline J gene. The chain recombines TRBV19 with TRBJ1-5; tentatively, D is TRBD1 (6 bases). The CDR3 loop spans 15 amino acids. Deletions cut 3 bases from V and 3 bases from J, with 12 bases between. CDR1 is LNHDA and CDR2 is SQIVND in the germline V gene (reference sequence). CDR3 sequence: CASSIETGPNQPQHF. The DNA read from the CDR3 is TGTGCCAGTAGTATTGAGACAGGACCCAATCAGCCC.

This clone has a count of ten or more. The CDR3 loop reads CASSRTRPPTDTQYF. The CDR3 DNA, read in part, is TGTGCCAGCTCTCGTACAAGGCCCCCCACAGATACG. J is TRBJ2-3 and V is TRBV18; D is ambiguous. Read data end 3 residues before the CDR3 end; the end is taken from the germline J gene. The CDR3 runs 15 residues. CDR1 is KGHSH, CDR2 LQKENI, per germline. Between the trimmed V and J ends, which lost 6 bases and 2 bases, there was a span of 15 bases.

This clone was counted many times. The read is 3 residues too short to cover the CDR3 end, so that end is filled in from the germline J gene. The rearrangement links TRBV11-2 to TRBJ2-6; unclear D gene. CDR3 length: 12 residues. V dropped 5 bases and J dropped 3 bases, with 2 bases sitting between them. Germline values: CDR1 SGHAT, CDR2 FQNNGV. The DNA read from the CDR3 is TGTGCCAGCAGCCTTGGGGCCAACGTC. Its translation: CASSLGANV. The whole CDR3 reads CASSLGANVLTF.

This clone was recorded many times. The sequence runs out 3 residues before the end of the CDR3; the remainder is reconstructed from the germline J gene. V usage is TRBV20-1 and J usage is TRBJ2-7, with TRBD2 matching 10 bases. Per germline, CDR1 DFQATT and CDR2 SNEGSKA (reference sequence). The trim removed 3 bases at V and 0 bases at J, leaving 8 bases unmatched. The CDR3 runs to 16 residues. The sequenced CDR3 bases are TGCAGTGCTAGGGGAAACACTAGCGGGGACTCCTACGAG. Translated: CSARGNTSGDSYE. The full CDR3 sequence reads CSARGNTSGDSYEQYF.

This clone has ten or more counts. The CDR3 end falls 3 residues outside the read, so it is completed with the germline J gene. The gene calls are TRBV29-1 and TRBJ1-2, with D unclear. This CDR3 region has 16 residues. V lost 1 base and J 1 base, leaving 16 bases between the germline ends. The germline gives CDR1 SQVTM, CDR2 ANQGSEA. The CDR3: CSVEGGRTLVNYGYTF. The covered CDR3 bases are TGCAGCGTTGAAGGCGGACGGACTCTAGTTAACTATGGC. The whole variable domain, filled in from reference TRBV29-1 and TRBJ1-2, reads SAVISQKPSRDICQRGTSLTIQCQVDSQVTMMFWYRQQPGQSLTLIATANQGSEATYESGFVIDKFPISRPNLTFSTLTVSNMSPEDSSIYLCSVEGGRTLVNYGYTFGSGTRLTVV.

This clone was counted at least ten times. The read ends 3 residues shy of where the CDR3 ends; the end is completed using the germline J gene. The chain has TRBV20-1 and TRBJ2-7, with 15 positions matching TRBD2. V dropped 8 bases and J dropped 6; count of bases not matched to a gene: 2. The CDR3 length is 12 residues. CDR1 and CDR2 (germline): DFQATT, SNEGSKA (reference sequence). Partial CDR3 DNA: TGCAGTATGGGACTAGCGGGGGGCGAG. The encoded protein is CSMGLAGGE. The complete CDR3 sequence is CSMGLAGGEQYF.

This clone was observed many times. The sequence runs out 3 residues before the end of the CDR3; the remainder is reconstructed from the germline J gene. This chain uses TRBV18 with TRBJ1-5; D ambiguous. Trimming left V 3 bases short and J 1 base short, with 13 bases between. Germline lookup yields CDR1 KGHSH and CDR2 LQKENI. The CDR3 contains 16 residues. This chain's CDR3 is CASSPQAEGSNQPQHF. The sequenced part of the CDR3 DNA is TGTGCCAGCTCACCCCAAGCGGAGGGAAGCAATCAGCCC.

This clone was seen many times. The read halts 3 residues ahead of the CDR3 end, with the missing end drawn from the germline J gene. The chain carries TRBV19 and TRBJ2-2; the match to TRBD2 covers 11 bases. This CDR3 contains 15 residues. Germline assignment: CDR1 LNHDA and CDR2 SQIVND (reference sequence). The ends lost 9 bases at V and 4 bases at J; junction bases unmatched: 7. CDR3 in amino acids: CASTLAGGPTGELFF. The covered CDR3 bases are TGTGCCAGCACCCTAGCGGGAGGACCCACCGGGGAG. Complete variable domain (other parts from reference TRBV19 and TRBJ2-2): DGGITQSPKYLFRKEGQNVTLSCEQNLNHDAMYWYRQDPGQGLRLIYYSQIVNDFQKGDIAEGYSVSREKKESFPLTVTSAQKNPTAFYLCASTLAGGPTGELFFGEGSRLTVL.

This clone was recorded at least ten times. Read sequence stops 3 residues before the CDR3 end, and the germline J gene provides the missing end. This rearrangement joins TRBV20-1 to TRBJ2-2; 8 bases line up with TRBD2. Germline V gene data show CDR1 as DFQATT and CDR2 as SNEGSKA (reference sequence). Germline trimming cut 0 bases from V and 4 bases from J; bases unmatched to any gene: 7. The CDR3 spans 16 residues. The DNA read from the CDR3 is TGCAGTGCTAGAGATCAAACTAGCGGCCCCACCGGGGAG. Translating it yields CSARDQTSGPTGE. The CDR3 reads in full as CSARDQTSGPTGELFF.

This clone was observed many times. Read coverage stops 3 residues before the CDR3 terminus; the germline J gene supplies the remainder. The chain joins TRBV5-1 to TRBJ1-2; no clear D gene. Germline V gene sequence: CDR1 SGHRS, CDR2 YFSETQ. Trimming took 4 bases from V and 2 from J, leaving 15 bases between them. This CDR3 is 15 amino acids long. CDR3 DNA (partial): TGCGCCAGCAGCCCGATGGGCAGATTCAACTATGGC. Translated, it gives CASSPMGRFNYG. Given in full, the CDR3 is CASSPMGRFNYGYTF.

This clone was recorded many times. The read halts 3 residues ahead of the CDR3 end, with the missing end drawn from the germline J gene. The V and J genes are TRBV5-1 and TRBJ1-6, with 10 bases matching TRBD1. Germline V gives CDR1 SGHRS, CDR2 YFSETQ. Trimming cost V 5 bases and J 7 bases; bases outside gene matches: 3. This CDR3 comprises 14 residues. CDR3 amino acids: CASSRDRGNSPLHF. The sequenced CDR3 bases are TGCGCCAGCAGTCGGGACAGGGGCAATTCACCC. The entire variable domain, with the rest obtained from reference TRBV5-1 and TRBJ1-6, is as follows: KAGVTQTPRYLIKTRGQQVTLSCSPISGHRSVSWYQQTPGQGLQFLFEYFSETQRNKGNFPGRFSGRQFSNSRSEMNVSTLELGDSALYLCASSRDRGNSPLHFGNGTRLTVT.

Ten or more counts support this clone. The read gets to within 3 residues of the CDR3 end, and the germline J gene fills in the rest. J is TRBJ2-5 and V is TRBV28; D might be TRBD1 (7 bases). V was pared by 9 bases and J by 3 bases, with 20 bases between. Germline CDR1 and CDR2: MDHEN and SYDVKM. The CDR3 has 15 residues. The CDR3 loop reads CASLSFQGGKETQYF. The DNA read from the CDR3 is TGTGCCAGTCTTTCTTTCCAGGGGGGAAAAGAGACC. Variable domain in full (rest from reference TRBV28 and TRBJ2-5): DVKVTQSSRYLVKRTGEKVFLECVQDMDHENMFWYRQDPGLGLRLIYFSYDVKMKEKGDIPEGYSVSREKKERFSLILESASTNQTSMYLCASLSFQGGKETQYFGPGTRLLVL.

This clone was seen ten or more times. The CDR3 is cut off 3 residues early in the read; its end comes from the germline J gene. The chain links TRBV7-2 to TRBJ1-5; 9 bases match TRBD1. This CDR3 region has 15 residues. The V segment lost 4 bases and the J segment 9 bases; nucleotides outside the gene matches: 10. Germline-derived CDR1 and CDR2 are SGHTA and FQGNSA. The sequenced CDR3 bases are TGTGCCAGCAGCTCGCTTCCGGGACAGGGTCCGCCC. Amino acids: CASSSLPGQGPP. The entire CDR3 protein is CASSSLPGQGPPQHF.

This clone was counted at least ten times. The read terminates 3 residues before the CDR3 end, so the remaining end is supplied by the germline J gene. The chain joins TRBV4-1 to TRBJ1-2, with D perhaps matching TRBD1 (5 bases). This CDR3 is 18 amino acids long. The V end lost 0 bases, the J end lost 1 base, and 18 bases lay between the germline ends. Germline CDR1 and CDR2: MGHRA and YSYEKL. CDR3 sequence: CASSQDVQGPNRNYGYTF. The CDR3 DNA, read in part, is TGCGCCAGCAGCCAAGATGTCCAGGGCCCCAACCGTAACTATGGC.

In this sample, this clone turned up many times. The read is 3 residues too short to cover the CDR3 end, so that end is filled in from the germline J gene. The rearrangement joins TRBV30 to TRBJ1-2; 8 bases map to TRBD1. Germline assignment: CDR1 GTSNPN and CDR2 SVGIG (reference sequence). This CDR3 region has 12 residues. The V segment lost 7 bases and the J segment 6 bases; nucleotides outside the gene matches: 7. Incomplete CDR3 DNA: TGTGCCTACTACAGGGGGACCCATGGC. This encodes CAYYRGTHG. The CDR3, in full, reads CAYYRGTHGYTF.

The table lists this clone with many counts. The CDR3 end is not reached by the read, which stops 3 residues before it; the germline J gene fills it in. J is TRBJ2-2 and V is TRBV6-4, with D unresolved. This CDR3 region has 14 residues. Per germline, CDR1 MRHNA and CDR2 SNTAGT. Trimming took off 0 bases at V and 3 bases at J, with 5 bases between the two ends. This CDR3 is CASSDSKDTGELFF. The DNA read from the CDR3 is TGTGCCAGCAGTGACTCTAAGGACACCGGGGAG.